The 22 T cell receptor beta chains in this list originate from one sample, sequenced in a study of blood T cells in healthy people across ages. The use of a sample-barcoded 5' primer and a J-beta primer mix characterized a second PCR of roughly 6 to 11 cycles. TCRdb re-analysed the 5' RACE reads in MiXCR, keeping a single row per CDR3 protein. This repertoire shows approximately 800,000 distinct CDR3 sequences, 36% found once; its top ten account for 10% to 15%. Source material: blood. The receptors derive from a man aged 18 to 30 in good health.

The V and J genes are TRBV6-6 and TRBJ2-3; D perhaps matches TRBD2 (7 bases). The CDR3 contains 17 residues. Germline lookup yields CDR1 MNHNY and CDR2 SVGAGI (reference sequence). V lost 8 bases to trimming and J lost 4 bases, with 25 bases between them. The CDR3 DNA reads as TGTGCCAGCCGATCTCTAGGGGGGGGCAGAATTTCAGATACGCAGTATTTT. Its protein is CASRSLGGGRISDTQYF.

Points on this clonotype: A much larger clonotype is one base distant, so this may be a read error. The V and J genes are TRBV4-1 and TRBJ2-7; D unclear. The CDR3 covers 18 residues. V gave up 0 bases and J gave up 0 bases, with 18 bases separating them. CDR1 and CDR2 from the germline V gene are MGHRA and YSYEKL. The CDR3 DNA reads TGCGCCAGCAGCCAAGATAAAACTGTCGGGCACAGCTCCTACGAGCAGTACTTC. Translated: CASSQDKTVGHSSYEQYF.

Regarding this clonotype: The junction and the germline gene differ at one end; a read error may be behind it. The chain uses TRBV7-2 and TRBJ2-5; D may be TRBD2 (5 bases). The V gene's germline CDR1 is SGHTA and CDR2 FQGNSA. This CDR3 spans 16 amino acids. The CDR3 nucleotides read TGTGCCAACAGCTTAGCGCGCACCACGTACCAAGAGACCCAGTACTTC. Amino acids: CANSLARTTYQETQYF. The whole variable domain, filled in from reference TRBV7-2 and TRBJ2-5, reads GAGVSQSPSNKVTEKGKDVELRCDPISGHTALYWYRQSLGQGLEFLIYFQGNSAPDKSGLPSDRFSAERTGGSVSTLTIQRTQQEDSAVYLCANSLARTTYQETQYFGPGTRLLVL.

This clonotype was found a few times. The rearrangement uses TRBV20-1 and TRBJ1-6, with no clear D. Trimming pared 0 bases from V and 9 bases from J, leaving 9 bases between. The CDR3 has 13 residues. Germline loops: CDR1 DFQATT, CDR2 SNEGSKA (reference sequence). DNA of the CDR3: TGCAGTGCTAGAGACAGATCCGTTTCACCCCTCCACTTT. Amino acids: CSARDRSVSPLHF.

The chain recombines TRBV6-2 or TRBV6-3 with TRBJ1-1; D not certain. With 6 bases removed from V and 4 bases from J, the gap between germline ends came to 18 bases. The CDR3 extends over 15 amino acids. CDR1 and CDR2 (germline): MNHEY, SVGEGT. The CDR3 nucleotides are TGTGCCAGCAGCCCAACGTGGGATAAAGGCACTGAAGCTTTCTTT. Encoded protein: CASSPTWDKGTEAFF.

In its sample, this clonotype was seen a few times. The CDR3 DNA sequence: TGTGCCAGCAGGACGGACGGCGGCAGACAGCCCCAGCATTTT. Encoded protein: CASRTDGGRQPQHF. The chain has TRBV28 and TRBJ1-5; no clear D. The CDR3 covers 14 residues. V dropped 6 bases and J dropped 7 bases, with 16 bases sitting between them. Germline values: CDR1 MDHEN, CDR2 SYDVKM. The variable domain in full, with the rest retrieved from reference TRBV28 and TRBJ1-5, is DVKVTQSSRYLVKRTGEKVFLECVQDMDHENMFWYRQDPGLGLRLIYFSYDVKMKEKGDIPEGYSVSREKKERFSLILESASTNQTSMYLCASRTDGGRQPQHFGDGTRLSIL.

The V gene is TRBV13, the J gene TRBJ2-3; D is unresolved. Germline values: CDR1 PRHDT, CDR2 FYEKMQ (reference sequence). Trimming took off 5 bases at V and 2 bases at J, with 8 bases between the two ends. This CDR3 region has 13 residues. The CDR3 here is CASSGKLTDTQYF. The DNA of the CDR3 is TGTGCCAGCAGCGGCAAACTCACAGATACGCAGTATTTT. The full variable domain, completed using reference TRBV13 and TRBJ2-3, is AAGVIQSPRHLIKEKRETATLKCYPIPRHDTVYWYQQGPGQDPQFLISFYEKMQSDKGSIPDRFSAQQFSDYHSELNMSSLELGDSALYFCASSGKLTDTQYFGPGTRLTVL.

This clonotype has ten or more counts. The chain is built from TRBV12-3 or TRBV12-4 and TRBJ2-6; no clear D. This CDR3 is 13 amino acids long. V was trimmed by 6 bases and J by 4 bases, leaving 7 bases between them. This chain's CDR3 is CASSFRGANVLTF. As DNA, the CDR3 is TGTGCCAGCAGCTTCCGGGGGGCCAACGTCCTGACTTTC.

The chain carries TRBV10-3 and TRBJ2-3; 8 bases align to TRBD2. The CDR3 has 14 residues. The ends lost 4 bases at V and 1 base at J; junction bases unmatched: 1. Germline CDR1 ENHRY, CDR2 SYGVKD. CDR3 in amino acids: CAISGSGGTDTQYF. CDR3 sequence (DNA): TGTGCCATCAGTGGTAGCGGGGGCACAGATACGCAGTATTTT.

Remarks on this clonotype: A read error may explain this, as a much larger clone is one base away. The chain has TRBV12-3 or TRBV12-4 and TRBJ1-2; D not resolved. The CDR3 spans 12 residues. The CDR3 spells CAGSPNYYGYTF. CDR3 DNA sequence: TGTGCCGGCAGTCCTAACTACTATGGCTACACCTTC.

The rearrangement links TRBV7-2 to TRBJ1-4; D is possibly TRBD1 (5 bases). Germline CDR1 and CDR2: SGHTA and FQGNSA. This CDR3 is built from 13 residues. Trimming cost V 5 bases and J 4 bases, with 8 bases left between them. For the CDR3, the DNA is TGTGCCAGCAGCCAGGGCAGTAATGAAAAACTGTTTTTT. Amino acid sequence: CASSQGSNEKLFF.

The chain employs TRBV7-9 and TRBJ2-7; unclear D gene. Trimming left V 5 bases short and J 6 bases short, with 26 bases between. The CDR3 consists of 17 residues. Germline-derived CDR1 and CDR2 are SEHNR and FQNEAQ (reference sequence). CDR3 sequence: CASSPNYGPPTDGEQYF. In nucleotides, the CDR3 is TGTGCCAGCAGCCCCAACTATGGACCACCAACGGACGGCGAGCAGTACTTC.

This clonotype was picked up one time. V and J are TRBV12-3 or TRBV12-4 and TRBJ2-1, with 9 nucleotides matching TRBD1. This CDR3 contains 15 residues. After removal of 7 bases from V and 9 bases from J, the junction contained 13 bases not matched to a gene. CDR3 amino acids: CASTQQGAPMSEQFF. The CDR3 DNA reads as TGTGCCAGCACCCAACAGGGGGCTCCCATGAGTGAGCAGTTCTTC.

The V and J genes are TRBV6-2 or TRBV6-3 and TRBJ2-2; D perhaps matches TRBD2 (6 bases). The CDR3 length is 16 residues. V was clipped by 2 bases and J by 4 bases, with 14 bases between them. Germline V gives CDR1 MNHEY, CDR2 SVGEGT. CDR3 in amino acids: CASSYPPRRGTGELFF. Written as DNA, the CDR3 is TGTGCCAGCAGTTACCCGCCGCGGCGGGGCACCGGGGAGCTGTTTTTT.

CDR3 in amino acids: CSVDSRTHLNEQFF. The CDR3 DNA sequence: TGCAGCGTTGATTCCAGGACTCACCTCAATGAGCAGTTCTTC. The chain has TRBV29-1 and TRBJ2-1; perhaps TRBD2 as D (5 bases). This CDR3 is 14 amino acids long. Germline V gene data show CDR1 as SQVTM and CDR2 as ANQGSEA. V lost 3 bases, J lost 6 bases, and 15 bases lay in between.

As for this clonotype: Since a much larger clone is just one base distant, this may be a read error. The chain is built from TRBV6-6 and TRBJ2-7, with D unclear. This CDR3 contains 12 residues. Germline lookup yields CDR1 MNHNY and CDR2 SVGAGI (reference sequence). The CDR3 DNA sequence: TGTGCCGGCAGTCTCAACCACGACGAGCAGTACTTC. Residues: CAGSLNHDEQYF.

V and J are TRBV25-1 and TRBJ2-1; D is unclear. The CDR3 is made up of 12 amino acids. Germline V gene lookup returns CDR1 MGHDK and CDR2 SYGVNS. Trimming removed 6 bases at V and 10 bases at J, with 13 bases between. CDR3 bases: TGTGCCAGCAGGAGTATGGCCTACGAGCAGTTCTTC. Translating it yields CASRSMAYEQFF.

This clonotype has just a few counts. The gene calls are TRBV7-9 and TRBJ2-3; D possibly matches TRBD1 or TRBD2 (5 bases each). Germline V gene lookup returns CDR1 SEHNR and CDR2 FQNEAQ (reference sequence). The CDR3 has 15 amino acids. V was cut by 5 bases and J by 1 base, with 13 bases left in between. In DNA form, the CDR3 reads TGTGCCAGCAGCCCCGGGGCCGTGGGCACAGATACGCAGTATTTT. Translated: CASSPGAVGTDTQYF. The entire variable domain, with the rest obtained from reference TRBV7-9 and TRBJ2-3, is as follows: DTGVSQNPRHKITKRGQNVTFRCDPISEHNRLYWYRQTLGQGPEFLTYFQNEAQLEKSRLLSDRFSAERPKGSFSTLEIQRTEQGDSAMYLCASSPGAVGTDTQYFGPGTRLTVL.

V gene TRBV30 combines with J gene TRBJ2-1, with D perhaps given as TRBD1 or TRBD2 (5 bases each). Trimming took off 0 bases at V and 8 bases at J, with 14 bases between the two ends. This CDR3 is 14 amino acids long. Looked up from germline, CDR1 is GTSNPN and CDR2 is SVGIG (reference sequence). The CDR3 loop reads CAWSVRLGVYEQFF. For the CDR3, the DNA is TGTGCCTGGAGTGTAAGGTTGGGGGTATATGAGCAGTTCTTC.

Ten or more counts support this clonotype. The V and J genes are TRBV12-3 or TRBV12-4 and TRBJ2-7; 8 bases agree with TRBD2. The CDR3 runs 13 residues. V was clipped by 4 bases and J by 7 bases; unmatched bases: 6. The CDR3 DNA reads as TGTGCCAGCAGTTATGGGACTAGTGGGGAGCAGTACTTC. Protein sequence: CASSYGTSGEQYF.

There are many counts of this clonotype. The chain joins TRBV20-1 to TRBJ2-1; no clear D. In germline, CDR1 is DFQATT, CDR2 SNEGSKA (reference sequence). V was shortened by 2 bases and J by 1 base, with 12 bases between the two germline ends. The CDR3 loop spans 15 amino acids. The CDR3: CSARRWERSYNEQFF. CDR3 nucleotides: TGCAGTGCTAGAAGGTGGGAAAGATCCTACAATGAGCAGTTCTTC.

On this clonotype: The junction does not match germline at one end; this may be a read error. This chain uses TRBV2 with TRBJ1-5; a weak D match, TRBD1 (6 bases). The CDR3 sequence is 18 residues long. CDR1 is SNHLY and CDR2 is FYNNEI in the germline V gene. CDR3 in amino acids: CVSSEGPGGQTSNQPQHF. As DNA, the CDR3 is TGTGTCAGCAGTGAAGGGCCTGGCGGACAGACAAGCAATCAGCCCCAGCATTTT.